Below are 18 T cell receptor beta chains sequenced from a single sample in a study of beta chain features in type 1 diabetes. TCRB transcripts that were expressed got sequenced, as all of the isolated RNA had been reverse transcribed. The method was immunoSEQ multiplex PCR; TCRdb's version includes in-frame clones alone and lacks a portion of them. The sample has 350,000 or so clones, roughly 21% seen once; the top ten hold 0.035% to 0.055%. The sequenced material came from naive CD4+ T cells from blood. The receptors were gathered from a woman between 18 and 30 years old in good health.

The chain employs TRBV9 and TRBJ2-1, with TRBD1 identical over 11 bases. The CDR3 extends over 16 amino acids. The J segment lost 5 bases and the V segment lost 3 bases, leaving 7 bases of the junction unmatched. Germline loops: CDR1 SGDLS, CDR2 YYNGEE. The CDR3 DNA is TGTGCCAGCAGCGAGGGGGGACAGGGGGGAAACAATGAGCAGTTCTTC. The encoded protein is CASSEGGQGGNNEQFF. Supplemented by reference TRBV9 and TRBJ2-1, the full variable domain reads DSGVTQTPKHLITATGQRVTLRCSPRSGDLSVYWYQQSLDQGLQFLIQYYNGEERAKGNILERFSAQQFPDLHSELNLSSLELGDSALYFCASSEGGQGGNNEQFFGPGTRLTVL.

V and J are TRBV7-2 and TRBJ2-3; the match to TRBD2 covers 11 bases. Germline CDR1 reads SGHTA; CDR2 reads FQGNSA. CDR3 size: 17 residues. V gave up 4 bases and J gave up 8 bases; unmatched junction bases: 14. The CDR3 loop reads CASSSPTGTSGPATQYF. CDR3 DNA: TGTGCCAGCAGCTCGCCCACCGGGACTAGCGGCCCAGCTACGCAGTATTTT.

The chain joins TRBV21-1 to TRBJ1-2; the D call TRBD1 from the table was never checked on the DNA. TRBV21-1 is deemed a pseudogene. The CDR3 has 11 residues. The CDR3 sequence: CASSRKGRYTF. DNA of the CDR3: TGTGCCAGCAGCAGGAAGGGGCGCTACACCTTC.

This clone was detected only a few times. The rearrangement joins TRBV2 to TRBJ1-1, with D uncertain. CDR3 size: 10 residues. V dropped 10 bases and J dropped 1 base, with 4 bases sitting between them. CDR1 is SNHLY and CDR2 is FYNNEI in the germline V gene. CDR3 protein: CATQNTEAFF. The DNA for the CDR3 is TGTGCCACCCAGAACACTGAAGCTTTCTTT.

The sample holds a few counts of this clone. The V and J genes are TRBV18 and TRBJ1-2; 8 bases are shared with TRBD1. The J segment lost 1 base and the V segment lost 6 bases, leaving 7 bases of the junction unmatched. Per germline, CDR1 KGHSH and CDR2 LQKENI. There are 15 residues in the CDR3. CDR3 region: CASSPMGQVNYGYTF. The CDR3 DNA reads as TGTGCCAGCTCCCCCATGGGACAGGTTAACTATGGCTACACCTTC.

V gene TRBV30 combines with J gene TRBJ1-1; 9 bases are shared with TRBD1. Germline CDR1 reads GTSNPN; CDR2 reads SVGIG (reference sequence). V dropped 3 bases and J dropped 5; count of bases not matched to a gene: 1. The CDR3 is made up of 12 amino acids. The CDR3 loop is CAWRQGATEAFF. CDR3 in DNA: TGTGCCTGGAGACAGGGGGCGACTGAAGCTTTCTTT. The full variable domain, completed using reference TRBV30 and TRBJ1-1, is SQTIHQWPATLVQPVGSPLSLECTVEGTSNPNLYWYRQAAGRGLQLLFYSVGIGQISSEVPQNLSASRPQDRQFILSSKKLLLSDSGFYLCAWRQGATEAFFGQGTRLTVV.

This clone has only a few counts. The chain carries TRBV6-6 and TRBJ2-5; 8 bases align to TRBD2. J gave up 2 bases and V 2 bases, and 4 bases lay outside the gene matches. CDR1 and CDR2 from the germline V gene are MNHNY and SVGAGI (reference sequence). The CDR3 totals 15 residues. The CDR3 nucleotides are TGTGCCAGCAGTTACGAGACGGGGGGGCAAGAGACCCAGTACTTC. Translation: CASSYETGGQETQYF.

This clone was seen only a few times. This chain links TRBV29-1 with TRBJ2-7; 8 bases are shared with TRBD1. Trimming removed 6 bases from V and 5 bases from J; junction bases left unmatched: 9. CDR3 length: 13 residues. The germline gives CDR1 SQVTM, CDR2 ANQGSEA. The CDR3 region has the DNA TGCAGCGTCCGGACAGGGAAACTCGACGAGCAGTACTTC. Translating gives CSVRTGKLDEQYF.

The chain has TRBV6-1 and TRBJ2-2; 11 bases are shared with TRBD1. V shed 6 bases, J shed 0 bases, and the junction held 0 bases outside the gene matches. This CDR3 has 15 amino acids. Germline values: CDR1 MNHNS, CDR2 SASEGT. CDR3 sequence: CASRGQGANTGELFF. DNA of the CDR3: TGTGCCAGCAGGGGACAGGGGGCGAACACCGGGGAGCTGTTTTTT.

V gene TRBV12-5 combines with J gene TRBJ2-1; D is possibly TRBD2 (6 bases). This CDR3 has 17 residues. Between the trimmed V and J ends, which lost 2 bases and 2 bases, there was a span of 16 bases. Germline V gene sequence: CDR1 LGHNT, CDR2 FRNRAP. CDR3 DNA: TGTGCTAGTGGTTTGCCCCCGGGACTTCCTCCCTACAATGAGCAGTTCTTC. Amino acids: CASGLPPGLPPYNEQFF.

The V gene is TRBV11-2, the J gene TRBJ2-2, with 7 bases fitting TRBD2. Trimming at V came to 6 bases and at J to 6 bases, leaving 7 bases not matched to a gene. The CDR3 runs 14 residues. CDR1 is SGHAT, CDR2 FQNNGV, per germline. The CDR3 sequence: CASSPLRGAGELFF. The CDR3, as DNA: TGTGCCAGCAGTCCCCTCCGGGGGGCCGGGGAGCTGTTTTTT.

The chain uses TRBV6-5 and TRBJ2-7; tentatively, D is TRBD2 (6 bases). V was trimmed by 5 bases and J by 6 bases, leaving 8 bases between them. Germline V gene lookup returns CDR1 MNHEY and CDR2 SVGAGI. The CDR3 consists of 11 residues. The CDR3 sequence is CASSNGGEQYF. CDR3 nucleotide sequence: TGTGCCAGCAGTAACGGGGGCGAGCAGTACTTC.

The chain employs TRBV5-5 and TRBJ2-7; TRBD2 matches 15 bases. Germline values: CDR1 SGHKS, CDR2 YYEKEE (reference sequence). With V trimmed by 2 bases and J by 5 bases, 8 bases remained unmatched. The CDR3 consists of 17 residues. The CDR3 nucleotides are TGTGCCAGCAGCTTTGGGGGACTAGCGGGAGGTTCCCACGAGCAGTACTTC. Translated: CASSFGGLAGGSHEQYF.

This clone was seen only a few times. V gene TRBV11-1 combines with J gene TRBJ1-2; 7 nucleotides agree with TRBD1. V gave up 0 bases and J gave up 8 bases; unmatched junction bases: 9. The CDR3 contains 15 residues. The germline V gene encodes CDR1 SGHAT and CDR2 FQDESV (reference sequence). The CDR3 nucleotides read TGTGCCAGCAGCTTAGCCGGGACAGCTCGGGAAGGCTACACCTTC. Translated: CASSLAGTAREGYTF.

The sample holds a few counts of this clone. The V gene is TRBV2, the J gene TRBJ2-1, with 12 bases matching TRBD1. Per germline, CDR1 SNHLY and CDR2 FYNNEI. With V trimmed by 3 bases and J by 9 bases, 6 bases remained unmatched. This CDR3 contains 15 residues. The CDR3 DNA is TGTGCCAGCAGTGATTGGGACAGGGGGCGTATTGAGCAGTTCTTC. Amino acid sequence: CASSDWDRGRIEQFF. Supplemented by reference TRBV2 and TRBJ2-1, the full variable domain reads EPEVTQTPSHQVTQMGQEVILRCVPISNHLYFYWYRQILGQKVEFLVSFYNNEISEKSEIFDDQFSVERPDGSNFTLKIRSTKLEDSAMYFCASSDWDRGRIEQFFGPGTRLTVL.

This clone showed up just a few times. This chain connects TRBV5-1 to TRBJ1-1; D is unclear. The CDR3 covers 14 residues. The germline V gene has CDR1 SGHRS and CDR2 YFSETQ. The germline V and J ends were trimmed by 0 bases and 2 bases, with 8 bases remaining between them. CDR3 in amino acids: CASSLEAYNTEAFF. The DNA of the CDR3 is TGCGCCAGCAGCTTGGAAGCGTACAACACTGAAGCTTTCTTT.

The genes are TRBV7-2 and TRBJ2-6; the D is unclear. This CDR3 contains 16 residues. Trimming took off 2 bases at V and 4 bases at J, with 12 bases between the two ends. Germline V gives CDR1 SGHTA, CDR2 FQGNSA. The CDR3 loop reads CASSLMWASGANVLTF. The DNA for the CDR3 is TGTGCCAGCAGCTTAATGTGGGCTTCAGGGGCCAACGTCCTGACTTTC.

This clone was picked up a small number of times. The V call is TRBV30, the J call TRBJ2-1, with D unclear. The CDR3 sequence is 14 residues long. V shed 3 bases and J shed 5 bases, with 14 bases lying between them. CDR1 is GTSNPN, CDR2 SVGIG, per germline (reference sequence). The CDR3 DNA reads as TGTGCCTGGAGATACCGCGGATGGAACAATGAGCAGTTCTTC. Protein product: CAWRYRGWNNEQFF. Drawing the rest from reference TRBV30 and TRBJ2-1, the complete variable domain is SQTIHQWPATLVQPVGSPLSLECTVEGTSNPNLYWYRQAAGRGLQLLFYSVGIGQISSEVPQNLSASRPQDRQFILSSKKLLLSDSGFYLCAWRYRGWNNEQFFGPGTRLTVL.